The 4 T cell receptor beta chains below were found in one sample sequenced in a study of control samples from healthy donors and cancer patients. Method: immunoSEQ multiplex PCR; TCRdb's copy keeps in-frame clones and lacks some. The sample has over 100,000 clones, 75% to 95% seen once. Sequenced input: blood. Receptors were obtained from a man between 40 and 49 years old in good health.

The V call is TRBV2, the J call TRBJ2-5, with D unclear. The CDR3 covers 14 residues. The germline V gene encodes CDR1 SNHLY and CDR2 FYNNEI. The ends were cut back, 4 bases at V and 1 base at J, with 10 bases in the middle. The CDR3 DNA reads TGTGCCAGCAGTGTTAGACCTGGCCAAGAGACCCAGTACTTC. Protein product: CASSVRPGQETQYF.

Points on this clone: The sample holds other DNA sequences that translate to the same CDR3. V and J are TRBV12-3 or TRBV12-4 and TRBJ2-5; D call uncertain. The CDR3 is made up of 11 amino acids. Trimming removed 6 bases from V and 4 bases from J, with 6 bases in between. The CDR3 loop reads CASSLGETQYF. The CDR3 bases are TGTGCCAGCAGCCTAGGAGAGACCCAGTACTTC.

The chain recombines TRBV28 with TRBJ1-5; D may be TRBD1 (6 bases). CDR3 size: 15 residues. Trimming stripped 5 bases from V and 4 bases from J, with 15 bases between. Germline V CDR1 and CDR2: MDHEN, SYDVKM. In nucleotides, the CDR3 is TGTGCCAGCAGTACGACCCCGAGGGGGAATCAGCCCCAGCATTTT. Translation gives CASSTTPRGNQPQHF.

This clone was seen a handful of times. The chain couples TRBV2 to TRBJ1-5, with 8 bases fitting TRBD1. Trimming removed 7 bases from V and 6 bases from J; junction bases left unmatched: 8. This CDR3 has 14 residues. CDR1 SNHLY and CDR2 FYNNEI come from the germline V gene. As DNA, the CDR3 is TGTGCCAGCAAACCAGGGGGCGAGGGTCAGCCCCAGCATTTT. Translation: CASKPGGEGQPQHF. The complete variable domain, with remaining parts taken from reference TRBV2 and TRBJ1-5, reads EPEVTQTPSHQVTQMGQEVILRCVPISNHLYFYWYRQILGQKVEFLVSFYNNEISEKSEIFDDQFSVERPDGSNFTLKIRSTKLEDSAMYFCASKPGGEGQPQHFGDGTRLSIL.